A selection of T cell receptor beta chains follows, all from one sample in a study of long-term antiretroviral therapy in people with HIV. Some clones are missing from TCRdb's copy, which holds only in-frame ones; the method was immunoSEQ multiplex PCR. The sample lists 15,000 to 20,000 clones, approximately 79% occurring once. The sequenced sample was unsorted PBMCs, obtained at the start of antiretroviral therapy. Every receptor here comes from a young man with HIV. Each CDR3 is given with its conserved first and last residue. D genes are given only for firm matches. Rows may omit the clone size; those that give it use once, few, many or a size class.

.	TRBJ1-6	TRBD1	TRBV6-5	CASRGQGSSSPLHF	TGTGCCAGCAGGGGACAGGGTTCTAGTTCACCCCTCCACTTT
once	TRBJ2-5	TRBD1	TRBV5-4	CASRKNRGRGYETQYF	TGTGCCAGCAGGAAAAACAGGGGGCGGGGGTATGAGACCCAGTACTTC
.	TRBJ1-2	.	TRBV30	CAWSDEGRQGYTF	TGTGCCTGGAGTGACGAGGGAAGGCAGGGCTACACCTTC
.	TRBJ1-1	TRBD1	TRBV7-8	CASSLRDPGQGGTEAFF	TGTGCCAGCAGCCTGCGTGATCCGGGACAGGGGGGAACTGAAGCTTTCTTT
.	TRBJ1-5	.	TRBV28	CASSPLGRQPQHF	TGTGCCAGCAGTCCCCTGGGACGGCAGCCCCAGCATTTT
.	TRBJ2-2	.	TRBV4-3	CASSPDAGLGTGELFF	TGCGCCAGCAGCCCCGACGCGGGGCTCGGCACCGGGGAGCTGTTTTTT
.	TRBJ1-3	.	TRBV15	CATALGGPGNTIYF	TGTGCCACTGCGTTGGGGGGCCCTGGAAACACCATATATTTT
once	TRBJ1-4	TRBD1	TRBV28	CASSLGQGGEKLFF	TGTGCCAGCAGTTTGGGACAGGGTGGGGAAAAACTGTTTTTT
.	TRBJ2-2	.	TRBV28	CASSFRPSGGELFF	TGTGCCAGCAGTTTCAGGCCTTCAGGGGGGGAGCTGTTTTTT
.	TRBJ1-5	.	TRBV21-1	CASSKFRSQPQHF	TGTGCCAGCAGCAAATTTAGGAGTCAGCCCCAGCATTTT
.	TRBJ2-1	TRBD2	TRBV27	CASSLSRGASGRINEQFF	TGTGCCAGCAGTTTATCGCGGGGGGCTAGCGGGAGGATCAATGAGCAGTTCTTC
.	TRBJ1-2	.	TRBV6-1	CASSAGSKPKDVYGYTF	TGTGCCAGCAGTGCCGGGTCTAAGCCAAAGGATGTGTATGGCTACACCTTC
.	TRBJ2-1	TRBD2	TRBV5-4	CASSQGTSGGLEQFF	TGTGCCAGCAGCCAGGGGACTAGCGGGGGGCTTGAGCAGTTCTTC
.	TRBJ2-7	.	TRBV6-5	CASSYTGGAYEQYF	TGTGCCAGCAGTTACACCGGAGGAGCCTACGAGCAGTACTTC
once	TRBJ2-1	TRBD2	TRBV10-2	CASSESGLALSYNEQFF	TGCGCCAGCAGTGAGTCGGGACTAGCGCTCTCCTACAATGAGCAGTTCTTC
.	TRBJ1-2	TRBD1	TRBV4-3	CASSHGTGYGYTF	TGCGCCAGCAGCCACGGGACAGGCTATGGCTACACCTTC
.	TRBJ1-2	TRBD1	TRBV10-2	CASSDAGWDRTNYGYTF	TGCGCCAGCAGTGACGCCGGGTGGGACAGGACAAACTATGGCTACACCTTC
few	TRBJ1-1	.	TRBV21-1	CASGAGGTEAFF	TGTGCCAGCGGAGCAGGGGGCACTGAAGCTTTCTTT
.	TRBJ2-4	.	TRBV18	CASSPGIAKNIQYF	TGTGCCAGCTCACCAGGGATAGCCAAAAACATTCAGTACTTC
once	TRBJ2-1	.	TRBV7-2	CASSLNWDNEQFF	TGTGCCAGCAGCTTAAATTGGGACAATGAGCAGTTCTTC
.	TRBJ2-7	TRBD2	TRBV5-1	CASSVFGTSGTYEQYF	TGCGCCAGCAGTGTGTTTGGGACTAGCGGGACCTACGAGCAGTACTTC
.	TRBJ2-2	.	TRBV15	CATSKGLGPGELFF	TGTGCCACCAGCAAAGGCCTTGGTCCCGGGGAGCTGTTTTTT
.	TRBJ2-7	.	TRBV11-2	CASSSDWSSYEQYF	TGTGCCAGCAGTTCGGACTGGAGCTCCTACGAGCAGTACTTC
once	TRBJ2-1	.	TRBV29-1	CSVGTWVF	TGCAGCGTGGGGACTTGGGTCTTC